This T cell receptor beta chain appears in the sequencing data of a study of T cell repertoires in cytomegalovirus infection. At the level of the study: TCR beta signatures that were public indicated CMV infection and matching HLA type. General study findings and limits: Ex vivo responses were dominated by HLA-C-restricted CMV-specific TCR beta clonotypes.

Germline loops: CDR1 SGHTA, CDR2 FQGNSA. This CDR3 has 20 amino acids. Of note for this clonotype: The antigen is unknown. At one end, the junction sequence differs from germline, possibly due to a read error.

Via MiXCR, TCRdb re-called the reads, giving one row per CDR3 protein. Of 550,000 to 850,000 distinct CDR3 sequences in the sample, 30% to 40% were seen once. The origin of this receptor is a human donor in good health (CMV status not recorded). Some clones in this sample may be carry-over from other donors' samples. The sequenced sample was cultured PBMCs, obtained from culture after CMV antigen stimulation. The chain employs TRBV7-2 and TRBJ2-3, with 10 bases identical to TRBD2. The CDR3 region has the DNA TGTGCCGGCAGCCCACACCAGGGACTAGCGATTTGGTACATGGCAGATACGCAGTATTTT. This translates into CAGSPHQGLAIWYMADTQYF.